A selection of T cell receptor beta chains follows, all from one sample in a study of blood T cell repertoires in COVID-19. Sequencing was performed with immunoSEQ multiplex PCR; in TCRdb, only in-frame clones are kept and a portion is missing. Of roughly 120,000 clones listed, approximately 74% are singletons. Sequencing was done on a sample of peripheral blood. The origin of the receptors is a man aged 80 or over with COVID-19, enrolled during active disease. The CDR3 runs from the conserved cysteine through the conserved F or W. The D gene is left open where the match is weak. Only some rows state a clone size, as once, few, many or a class for expanded clones.

cdr3_aa cdr3_nt clone_size d_call j_call v_call
CAISDQGLAGGIQETQYF TGTGCCATCAGTGATCAGGGGCTAGCGGGAGGGATCCAAGAGACCCAGTACTTC once TRBD2 TRBJ2-5 TRBV10-3
CASRRQGDYEQYF TGTGCCAGCAGGCGACAGGGAGACTACGAGCAGTACTTC - TRBD1 TRBJ2-7 TRBV6-5
CASSTSGGLTEAFF TGTGCCAGCAGTACTTCAGGGGGGCTCACTGAAGCTTTCTTT - TRBD1 TRBJ1-1 TRBV28
CASSGNRGPSYEQYF TGCGCCAGCAGTGGTAACAGGGGGCCCTCCTACGAGCAGTACTTC once TRBD1 TRBJ2-7 TRBV10-2
CASSPPRQRQETQYF TGTGCCAGCAGCCCTCCTAGGCAGAGACAAGAGACCCAGTACTTC - - TRBJ2-5 TRBV7-9
CASSFTGGNEQFF TGTGCCAGCAGCTTTACAGGGGGCAATGAGCAGTTCTTC - TRBD1 TRBJ2-1 TRBV5-4
CASSIRSGPYNEQFF TGTGCCAGTAGTATCCGTAGCGGCCCTTACAATGAGCAGTTCTTC few - TRBJ2-1 TRBV19
CASSREGGYEQYF TGTGCCAGCAGCCGGGAGGGGGGCTACGAGCAGTACTTC - TRBD2 TRBJ2-7 TRBV6-5
CASLQGNSGANVLTF TGTGCCAGTCTCCAGGGGAACTCTGGGGCCAACGTCCTGACTTTC - - TRBJ2-6 TRBV19
CASSVLPGSNQPQHF TGTGCCAGCAGCGTTCTCCCCGGTAGCAATCAGCCCCAGCATTTT - - TRBJ1-5 TRBV9
CASSATGLELQYF TGCGCCAGCAGCGCTACGGGACTAGAATTGCAGTATTTT - TRBD2 TRBJ2-3 TRBV5-1
CASTPRGYGNEKLFF TGTGCCAGCACCCCCCGAGGCTATGGTAATGAAAAACTGTTTTTT - - TRBJ1-4 TRBV7-6
CASSLETGANTGELFF TGTGCCAGCAGCTTGGAGACAGGGGCGAACACCGGGGAGCTGTTTTTT few TRBD1 TRBJ2-2 TRBV7-6
CASSLGRVAYEQYF TGTGCCAGCAGTCTTGGCAGGGTAGCCTACGAGCAGTACTTC - - TRBJ2-7 TRBV14
CASSPGLAGVKLSEQYF TGTGCCAGCAGCCCGGGACTAGCGGGAGTTAAGTTAAGCGAGCAGTACTTC once TRBD2 TRBJ2-7 TRBV7-9
CASSRQGSTNEKLFF TGTGCCAGCAGTCGACAGGGATCAACTAATGAAAAACTGTTTTTT - TRBD1 TRBJ1-4 TRBV2
CASSFIGGSGYNEQFF TGTGCCAGCAGTTTCATCGGCGGGAGTGGCTACAATGAGCAGTTCTTC few TRBD2 TRBJ2-1 TRBV6-5
CASSPGQGYREQFF TGTGCCAGCTCCCCCGGACAGGGTTATCGTGAGCAGTTCTTC once TRBD1 TRBJ2-1 TRBV18
CASSVGQRNEKLFF TGTGCCAGCAGCGTCGGACAGCGAAATGAAAAACTGTTTTTT - - TRBJ1-4 TRBV9
CASSQVGLRGEQFF TGCGCCAGCAGCCAAGTCGGTCTACGGGGTGAGCAGTTCTTC - - TRBJ2-1 TRBV4-1
CASSLSSGGYNEQFF TGTGCCAGCAGCTTAAGTAGCGGGGGCTACAATGAGCAGTTCTTC - TRBD2 TRBJ2-1 TRBV7-3
CASSYSLAGGVETQYF TGTGCCAGCAGTTACTCCCTAGCGGGAGGCGTGGAGACCCAGTACTTC few TRBD2 TRBJ2-5 TRBV6-2/TRBV6-3
CASSLPRGTGELFF TGTGCCAGTTCGTTACCAAGGGGCACCGGGGAGCTGTTTTTT - - TRBJ2-2 TRBV6-5
CASSPGGGQGNYGYTF TGTGCCAGTAGTCCCGGAGGTGGACAGGGCAACTATGGCTACACCTTC - TRBD1 TRBJ1-2 TRBV19
CASSNRGSGTEAFF TGTGCCAGCAGTAACAGGGGGTCGGGCACTGAAGCTTTCTTT - TRBD1 TRBJ1-1 TRBV28
CASSPRQGQETQYF TGTGCCAGCAGTCCGCGACAGGGACAAGAGACCCAGTACTTC - TRBD1 TRBJ2-5 TRBV6-5
CASSVEGLAGVGWGSTDTQYF TGTGCCAGCAGCGTAGAGGGGCTAGCGGGAGTGGGATGGGGTAGCACAGATACGCAGTATTTT - TRBD2 TRBJ2-3 TRBV9
CASSQGAGLLFF TGTGCCAGCAGCCAAGGGGCGGGGTTATTATTCTTC - - TRBJ2-1 TRBV3-1/TRBV3-2
CASSGGPLYEQYF TGTGCCAGCAGTGGAGGACCCCTCTACGAGCAGTACTTC - - TRBJ2-7 TRBV28
CAISGWTGGTNEQFF TGTGCCATCAGTGGGTGGACAGGGGGAACGAATGAGCAGTTCTTC - TRBD1 TRBJ2-1 TRBV10-3
CASSSGLAGGYEQFF TGTGCCAGCAGCTCCGGACTAGCGGGAGGGTATGAGCAGTTCTTC - TRBD2 TRBJ2-1 TRBV13
CATSRPGQGASKQYF TGTGCCACCAGCAGGCCGGGACAGGGGGCCTCTAAGCAGTACTTC once TRBD1 TRBJ2-7 TRBV15
CASRRDFNTYEQYF TGTGCCAGCAGGCGGGACTTCAACACCTACGAGCAGTACTTC - - TRBJ2-7 TRBV2
CASSVHAGTTVPNEQFF TGTGCCAGCAGTGTACACGCCGGGACTACCGTCCCCAATGAGCAGTTCTTC - TRBD2 TRBJ2-1 TRBV6-1
CATSDTRTAQETQYF TGTGCCACCAGTGATACTAGGACAGCTCAAGAGACCCAGTACTTC - - TRBJ2-5 TRBV24-1
CASSQETSGRREQFF TGTGCCAGCAGTCAGGAGACTAGCGGGAGGAGGGAGCAGTTCTTC once TRBD2 TRBJ2-1 TRBV6-2/TRBV6-3
CASSHPQNYGYTF TGTGCCAGCAGTCATCCTCAGAACTATGGCTACACCTTC once - TRBJ1-2 TRBV7-9
CASSQDGGIISNQPQHF TGTGCCAGCAGCCAAGACGGCGGGATAATAAGCAATCAGCCCCAGCATTTT - - TRBJ1-5 TRBV4-2
CASSRQATSGPNEQFF TGTGCCAGCAGCCGCCAGGCTACTAGCGGGCCCAATGAGCAGTTCTTC - TRBD2 TRBJ2-1 TRBV3-1/TRBV3-2
CASSPGSGYGYTF TGTGCCAGCAGTCCCGGGTCGGGCTATGGCTACACCTTC - - TRBJ1-2 TRBV12-3/TRBV12-4